Below, one T cell receptor (beta chain) is given with its context. Its target is not known. The entry originates in a study of T cell repertoires in cytomegalovirus infection. The study's findings and limits: Of the TCR beta families, the public ones yielded a cumulative frequency that identified carriers of CMV plus the relevant HLA. Dominating the ex vivo response were HLA-C-restricted CMV-specific TCR beta clonotypes.

The CDR3 totals 14 residues. Trimming shortened V by 5 bases and J by 4 bases, and 14 bases separated the two germline ends. Via MiXCR, TCRdb re-called the reads, giving one row per CDR3 protein. The sample holds about 310,000 distinct CDR3 sequences, approximately 10% seen once. The receptor's source is a human donor in good health (CMV status not recorded). Some clones in this sample may be carry-over from other donors' samples. The chain uses TRBV12-3 or TRBV12-4 and TRBJ1-1, with no clear D. Sequenced: PBMCs. CDR3 sequence: CASSTPQVFTEAFF. In DNA form, the CDR3 reads TGTGCCAGCAGTACACCCCAGGTCTTCACTGAAGCTTTCTTT.